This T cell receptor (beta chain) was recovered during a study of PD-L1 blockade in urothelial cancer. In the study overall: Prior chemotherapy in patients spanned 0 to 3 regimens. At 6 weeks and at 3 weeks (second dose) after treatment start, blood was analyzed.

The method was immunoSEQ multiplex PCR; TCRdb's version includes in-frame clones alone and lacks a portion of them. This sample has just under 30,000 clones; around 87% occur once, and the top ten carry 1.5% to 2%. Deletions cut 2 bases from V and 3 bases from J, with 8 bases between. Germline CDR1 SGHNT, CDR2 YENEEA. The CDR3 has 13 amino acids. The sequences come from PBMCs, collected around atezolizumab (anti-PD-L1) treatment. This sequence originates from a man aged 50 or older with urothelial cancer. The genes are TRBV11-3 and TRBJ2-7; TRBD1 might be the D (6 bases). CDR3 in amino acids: CASSLYRDYEQYF. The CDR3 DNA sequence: TGTGCCAGCAGCTTATACAGGGACTACGAGCAGTACTTC. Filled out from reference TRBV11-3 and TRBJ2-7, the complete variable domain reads EAGVVQSPRYKIIEKKQPVAFWCNPISGHNTLYWYLQNLGQGPELLIRYENEEAVDDSQLPKDRFSAERLKGVDSTLKIQPAELGDSAVYLCASSLYRDYEQYFGPGTRLTVT.